The 10 T cell receptor beta chains reported below all come from one sample, sequenced in a study of blood T cells in healthy people across ages. It was with a sample-barcoded 5' primer and a J-beta primer mix that a second PCR of roughly 7 to 12 cycles was run. TCRdb ran MiXCR on the 5' RACE reads and lists one entry per CDR3 protein. The table has some 860,000 distinct CDR3 sequences, more than 55% seen once. Sequencing was performed on blood. The source is a man aged 35 to 55 in good health.

This chain links TRBV27 with TRBJ2-7; 11 nucleotides align to TRBD2. CDR3 size: 14 residues. J lost 6 bases, V lost 4 bases, and 5 bases had no gene match. Germline assignment: CDR1 MNHEY and CDR2 SMNVEV (reference sequence). The CDR3 DNA sequence: TGTGCCAGCAGTTCGGGACTAGCGGTAAGCGAGCAGTACTTC. This encodes CASSSGLAVSEQYF.

V gene TRBV20-1 combines with J gene TRBJ2-3, with D unresolved. The V and J ends lost 8 bases and 0 bases respectively, with 15 bases between them. Per the germline V gene, CDR1 is DFQATT and CDR2 is SNEGSKA (reference sequence). The CDR3 consists of 14 residues. The CDR3 DNA reads TGCAGTTGGCTAGGACGCTCTAGCACAGATACGCAGTATTTT. Amino acids: CSWLGRSSTDTQYF.

This clonotype has a handful of counts. This sequence joins TRBV28 and TRBJ2-4; weak D call: TRBD2 (5 bases). The CDR3 spans 15 residues. Germline V lookup: CDR1 MDHEN, CDR2 SYDVKM. V gave up 5 bases and J gave up 3 bases, with 14 bases separating them. CDR3 nucleotides: TGTGCCAGCAGTATTAGCGTCAAAGGCAAAAACATTCAGTACTTC. This translates into CASSISVKGKNIQYF.

The chain uses TRBV20-1 and TRBJ2-1, with 7 bases that match TRBD1. V gave up 5 bases and J gave up 7 bases; unmatched junction bases: 11. Germline V lookup: CDR1 DFQATT, CDR2 SNEGSKA (reference sequence). The CDR3 runs 14 residues. The CDR3 DNA is TGCAGTGCTCCTAGACAGGGAGCGAGTAATGAGCAGTTCTTC. Protein: CSAPRQGASNEQFF.

This clonotype has more than one count but fewer than ten. The chain carries TRBV28 and TRBJ2-1; perhaps TRBD2 as D (6 bases). V was shortened by 4 bases and J by 5 bases, with 18 bases between the two germline ends. This CDR3 is 16 amino acids long. Germline lookup yields CDR1 MDHEN and CDR2 SYDVKM. The CDR3 coding sequence is TGTGCCAGCAGTTCAATAGGCGGGATGGCTGACAATGAGCAGTTCTTC. Protein: CASSSIGGMADNEQFF.

The chain joins TRBV28 to TRBJ2-5, with D hard to call. The CDR3 extends over 15 amino acids. Germline V gene lookup returns CDR1 MDHEN and CDR2 SYDVKM. V was cut by 1 base and J by 2 bases, with 11 bases left in between. The CDR3 nucleotides are TGTGCCAGCAGTTTATCCCAGCCCCCGCAAGAGACCCAGTACTTC. Translated, it gives CASSLSQPPQETQYF.

The V call is TRBV5-4, the J call TRBJ2-3, with 8 bases lining up with TRBD2. CDR3 length: 18 residues. With V trimmed by 1 base and J by 0 bases, 10 bases remained unmatched. Germline CDR1 and CDR2: SGHNT and YYREEE (reference sequence). CDR3 loop: CASSLFSGTALSTDTQYF. CDR3 sequence (DNA): TGTGCCAGCAGCTTGTTTAGCGGGACCGCTCTAAGCACAGATACGCAGTATTTT.

The chain recombines TRBV12-3 or TRBV12-4 with TRBJ2-5; 8 bases are a match to TRBD1. The V gene end was trimmed by 1 base and the J gene end by 5 bases; junction bases not matched to a gene: 6. The CDR3 covers 15 residues. The CDR3 region is CASSLDGQGRETQYF. CDR3 DNA: TGTGCCAGCAGTTTAGACGGACAGGGCAGGGAGACCCAGTACTTC.

J is TRBJ2-3 and V is TRBV5-1, with D maybe TRBD1 (6 bases). The CDR3 is 15 residues long. V lost 0 bases to trimming and J lost 6 bases, with 14 bases between them. Germline V gene sequence: CDR1 SGHRS, CDR2 YFSETQ. CDR3: CASSLGRDKRDTQYF. CDR3 sequence (DNA): TGCGCCAGCAGCTTGGGCCGGGACAAAAGGGATACGCAGTATTTT.

This clonotype was seen ten or more times. Germline is not matched at one junction end, which may reflect a read error. J is TRBJ2-3 and V is TRBV5-1; D is unresolved. Looked up from germline, CDR1 is SGHRS and CDR2 is YFSETQ. CDR3 size: 12 residues. The CDR3 sequence is CASSPGTDTQYF. The DNA for the CDR3 is TGTGCCAGCAGTCCTGGCACAGATACGCAGTATTTT. Full variable domain (missing parts from reference TRBV5-1 and TRBJ2-3): KAGVTQTPRYLIKTRGQQVTLSCSPISGHRSVSWYQQTPGQGLQFLFEYFSETQRNKGNFPGRFSGRQFSNSRSEMNVSTLELGDSALYLCASSPGTDTQYFGPGTRLTVL.